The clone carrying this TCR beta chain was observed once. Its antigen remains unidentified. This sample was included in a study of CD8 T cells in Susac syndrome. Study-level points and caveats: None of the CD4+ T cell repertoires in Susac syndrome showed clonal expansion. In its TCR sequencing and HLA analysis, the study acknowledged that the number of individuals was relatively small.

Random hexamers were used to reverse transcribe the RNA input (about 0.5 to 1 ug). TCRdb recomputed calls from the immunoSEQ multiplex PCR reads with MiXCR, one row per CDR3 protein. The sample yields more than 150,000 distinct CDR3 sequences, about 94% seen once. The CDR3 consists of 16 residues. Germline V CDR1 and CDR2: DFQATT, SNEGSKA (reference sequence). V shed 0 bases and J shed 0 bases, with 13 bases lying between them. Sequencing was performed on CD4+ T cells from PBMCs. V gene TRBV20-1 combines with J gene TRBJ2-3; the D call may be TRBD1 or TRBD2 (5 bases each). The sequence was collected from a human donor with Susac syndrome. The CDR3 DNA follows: TGCAGTGCTAGAGATCGAGTCTGGGGGAGCACAGATACGCAGTATTTT. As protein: CSARDRVWGSTDTQYF.